This T cell receptor (beta chain) was sequenced in a study of Graves' ophthalmopathy and Graves' hyperthyroidism. Whole-study findings and limits: The authors also found most expanded thyroid clonotypes above 0.001 frequency in blood.

The sequenced template was RNA, covering the TCR beta CDR3 region. RT-PCR in the first round used HTBI primers; a second-round multiplex PCR followed. TCRdb re-analysed the multiplex PCR reads in MiXCR, keeping a single row per CDR3 protein. The repertoire holds some 160,000 distinct CDR3 sequences, 39% seen once, with less than 9.5% in the top ten. There are many counts of this clonotype. Its specificity is unknown. Ophthalmopathy in the donors was of moderate-to-severe activity, with CAS ≥3, NOSPECS ≥4 and duration under 3 months. Patients with other autoimmune diseases, uncontrolled infections, pregnancy or lactation were excluded. The authors isolated PBMCs from around 10 ml of fresh peripheral blood. The CDR3 contains 15 residues. Germline V lookup: CDR1 MNHEY, CDR2 SVGAGI. V shed 2 bases and J shed 10 bases, with 15 bases lying between them.

The genes are TRBV6-5 and TRBJ1-6, with a weak D call TRBD1 (5 bases). The TCR comes from a man under 40 with Graves' ophthalmopathy. The sample taken for sequencing was peripheral blood. Here the CDR3 DNA reads TGTGCCAGCAGTTACGCCGGGACCCAGGCATCACCCCTCCACTTT. Protein: CASSYAGTQASPLHF.